This T cell receptor (beta chain) was recovered during a study of T cell clonality in common variable immunodeficiency. Germline V gives CDR1 SEHNR, CDR2 FQNEAQ (reference sequence). CDR3 length: 15 amino acids. V shed 5 bases and J shed 5 bases, with 19 bases lying between them. Method: immunoSEQ multiplex PCR; TCRdb's copy keeps in-frame clones and lacks some. The data list about 42,000 clones, none observed once; under 6.5% falls to the top ten. This clone was detected only a few times. Its antigen is still unknown. With the read ending 3 residues before the CDR3 end, the germline J gene is used to fill in that end. Study findings and constraints: CVID subjects showed higher TCRbeta clonality than healthy controls. Links between repertoire features and CVID complications were heterogeneity-limited. Compared with controls, CVID subjects had fewer shared TCRbeta clones. Common variable immunodeficiency TCR beta sequences reportedly had fewer deletions and N-nucleotide insertions.

The TCR was taken from a human donor with common variable immunodeficiency. The sample comprised peripheral blood mononuclear cells. V gene TRBV7-9 combines with J gene TRBJ2-7, with D possibly matching TRBD1 (6 bases). CDR3 in amino acids: CASSPSVAGADEQYF. The CDR3 DNA, read in part, is TGTGCCAGCAGCCCCTCCGTGGCAGGGGCAGACGAG. Using reference TRBV7-9 and TRBJ2-7 for the parts outside the CDR3, the full variable domain is DTGVSQNPRHKITKRGQNVTFRCDPISEHNRLYWYRQTLGQGPEFLTYFQNEAQLEKSRLLSDRFSAERPKGSFSTLEIQRTEQGDSAMYLCASSPSVAGADEQYFGPGTRLTVT.